Listed below are T cell receptor beta chains from one sample, sequenced in a study of vaccination effects on CD4 cells after COVID-19. The data were produced by immunoSEQ multiplex PCR, yet TCRdb's version contains in-frame clones alone and is incomplete. The sample has 15,000 to 20,000 clones, 70% to 75% seen once. For these TCRs, the target antigens are not known. This specimen consisted of CD4+ T cells from PBMCs cultured with SARS-CoV-2 spike peptides, obtained before COVID-19 vaccination. These TCRs come from a human donor who had a prior SARS-CoV-2 infection. Both conserved end residues are trimmed from each CDR3. A D gene is named only where the DNA matches it firmly. Clone size is given for some rows only: seen once, a few or many times, or a class if the clone is expanded.

-,few,TRBV6-1,ASSEVGFRTSIDQPQH
TRBD1,-,TRBV2,ASGIGTDYEFSPLH
-,-,TRBV29-1,SVTDSQETQY
TRBD1,-,TRBV18,ASSTGALSYEQY
TRBD1,-,TRBV6-1,ASSENFYGTGSLGYGYT
-,-,TRBV5-4,ASTHPGQGGADTQY
-,few,TRBV15,ATSRALTGSGELF
-,-,TRBV20-1,SAIQPQH
-,-,TRBV14,ASSQVNSPYEQY
-,-,TRBV5-6,ASTSVRDGGEKLF